The rows below give T cell receptor beta chains drawn from one sample of a study of regulatory T cells in long-lasting Graves disease. TCRdb reprocessed the multiplex PCR reads with MiXCR, giving one entry per CDR3 protein. This sample has around 500,000 distinct CDR3 sequences, with more than 20% found just once. The sequenced sample was peripheral blood mononuclear cells (PBMCs), obtained when the disease was refractory, from a patient treated with antithyroid drugs. These receptors were collected from a female donor with Graves disease. The CDR3 runs from the conserved cysteine through the conserved F or W. The D gene is left open where the match is weak. The size field is filled for only some rows; it gives once, few, many or a size class.

clone_size j_call d_call v_call cdr3_aa cdr3_nt
many TRBJ2-7 TRBD2 TRBV2 CASRRSVRQREEYF TGTGCCAGCAGGAGGAGTGTTCGACAACGGGAGGAGTACTTC
many TRBJ2-5 - TRBV6-1 CASSDSHQETQYF TGTGCCAGCAGTGACAGCCACCAAGAGACCCAGTACTTC
many TRBJ2-2 - TRBV6-1 CASRPSWGHPGTGELFF TGTGCCAGCAGACCCTCCTGGGGGCACCCGGGCACCGGGGAGCTGTTTTTT
- TRBJ2-7 TRBD2 TRBV9 CASSSREGGYEQYF TGTGCCAGCAGCTCCCGGGAGGGAGGCTACGAGCAGTACTTC
- TRBJ2-5 TRBD1 TRBV4-1 CASSPGQGGWQETQYF TGCGCCAGCAGCCCTGGACAGGGGGGTTGGCAAGAGACCCAGTACTTC
many TRBJ1-2 - TRBV28 CASSLSTSDGYTF TGTGCCAGCAGTTTGTCTACTTCCGATGGCTACACCTTC
few TRBJ1-2 TRBD1 TRBV18 CASSPAGGQGAGYGYTF TGTGCCAGCTCACCAGCTGGGGGACAGGGGGCTGGCTATGGCTACACCTTC
once TRBJ2-1 TRBD2 TRBV29-1 CSVGRTSGYNEQFF TGCAGCGTTGGGAGGACTAGCGGTTACAATGAGCAGTTCTTC
- TRBJ1-4 - TRBV28 CASSLLAKRDHEKLFF TGTGCCAGCAGTTTATTGGCTAAAAGGGACCATGAAAAACTGTTTTTT
- TRBJ1-2 TRBD1 TRBV20-1 CSARDSGTGTNYGYTF TGCAGTGCTAGAGATTCCGGGACAGGGACTAACTATGGCTACACCTTC
few TRBJ1-1 - TRBV9 CASSVARMNTEAFF TGTGCCAGCAGCGTAGCGCGCATGAACACTGAAGCTTTCTTT
many TRBJ1-1 - TRBV6-1 CASSSGRNTEAFF TGTGCCAGCAGCTCAGGTCGGAACACTGAAGCTTTCTTT
many TRBJ2-7 - TRBV20-1 CSAQTVAYEQYF TGCAGTGCTCAGACAGTCGCCTACGAGCAGTACTTC
few TRBJ2-1 TRBD1 TRBV6-2/TRBV6-3 CASGDRDIYNEQFF TGTGCCAGCGGGGACAGGGACATTTACAATGAGCAGTTCTTC
many TRBJ1-1 - TRBV28 CASSLHRDMNTEAFF TGTGCCAGCAGCTTACACCGGGACATGAACACTGAAGCTTTCTTT
many TRBJ2-5 - TRBV28 CATQVGGIETQYF TGTGCCACCCAGGTGGGGGGCATCGAGACCCAGTACTTC
many TRBJ1-6 - TRBV19 CASSSSANSPLHF TGTGCCAGTAGTAGTTCAGCAAATTCACCCCTCCACTTT